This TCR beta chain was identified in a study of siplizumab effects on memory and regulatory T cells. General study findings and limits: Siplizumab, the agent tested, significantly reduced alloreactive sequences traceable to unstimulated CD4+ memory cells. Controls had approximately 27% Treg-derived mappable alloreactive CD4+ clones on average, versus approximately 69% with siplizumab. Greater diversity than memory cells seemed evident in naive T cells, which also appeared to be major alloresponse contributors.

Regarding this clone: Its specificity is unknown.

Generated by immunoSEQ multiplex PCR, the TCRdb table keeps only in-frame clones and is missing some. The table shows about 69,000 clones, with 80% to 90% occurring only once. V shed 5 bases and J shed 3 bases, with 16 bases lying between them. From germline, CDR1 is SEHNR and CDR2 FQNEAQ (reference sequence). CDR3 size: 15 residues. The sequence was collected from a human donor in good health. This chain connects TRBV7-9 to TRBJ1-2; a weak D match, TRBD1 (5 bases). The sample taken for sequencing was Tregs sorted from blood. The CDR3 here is CASSPPMGEDYGYTF. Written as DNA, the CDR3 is TGTGCCAGCAGCCCGCCGATGGGGGAAGACTATGGCTACACCTTC.